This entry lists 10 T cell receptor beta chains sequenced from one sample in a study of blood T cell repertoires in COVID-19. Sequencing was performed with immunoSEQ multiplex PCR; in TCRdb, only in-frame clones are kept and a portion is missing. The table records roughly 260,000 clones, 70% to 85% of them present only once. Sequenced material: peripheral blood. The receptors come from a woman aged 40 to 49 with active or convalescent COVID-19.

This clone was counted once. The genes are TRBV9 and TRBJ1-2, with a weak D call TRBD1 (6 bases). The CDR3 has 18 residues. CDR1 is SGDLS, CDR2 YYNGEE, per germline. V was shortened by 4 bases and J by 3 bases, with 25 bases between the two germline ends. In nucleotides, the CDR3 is TGTGCCAGCAGCATTAGGGAAGGGACACTTCAGGGGTACTATGGCTACACCTTC. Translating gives CASSIREGTLQGYYGYTF.

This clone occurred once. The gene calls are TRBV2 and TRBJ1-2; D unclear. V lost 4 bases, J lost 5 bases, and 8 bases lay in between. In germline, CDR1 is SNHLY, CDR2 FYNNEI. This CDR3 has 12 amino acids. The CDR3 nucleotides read TGTGCCAGCAGTGTCGTGACTTATGGCTACACCTTC. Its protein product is CASSVVTYGYTF.

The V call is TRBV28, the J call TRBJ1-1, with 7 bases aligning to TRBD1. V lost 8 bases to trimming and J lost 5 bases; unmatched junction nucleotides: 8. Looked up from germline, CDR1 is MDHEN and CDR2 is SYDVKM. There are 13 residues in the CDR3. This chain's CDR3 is CASPKGAGTEAFF. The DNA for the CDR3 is TGTGCCAGCCCAAAGGGGGCTGGAACTGAAGCTTTCTTT.

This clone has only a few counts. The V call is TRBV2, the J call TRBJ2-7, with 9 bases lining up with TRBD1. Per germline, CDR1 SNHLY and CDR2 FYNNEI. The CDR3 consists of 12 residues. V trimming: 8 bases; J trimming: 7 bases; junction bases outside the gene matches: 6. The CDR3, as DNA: TGTGCCAGCGGAGGACAGGGGATGGAGCAGTACTTC. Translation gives CASGGQGMEQYF.

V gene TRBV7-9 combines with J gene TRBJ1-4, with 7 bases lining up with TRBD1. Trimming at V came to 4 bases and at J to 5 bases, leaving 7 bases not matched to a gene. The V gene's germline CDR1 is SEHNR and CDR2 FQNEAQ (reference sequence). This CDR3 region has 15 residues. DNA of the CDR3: TGTGCCAGCAGCTCCAGACAGGGTATGAATGAAAAACTGTTTTTT. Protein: CASSSRQGMNEKLFF.

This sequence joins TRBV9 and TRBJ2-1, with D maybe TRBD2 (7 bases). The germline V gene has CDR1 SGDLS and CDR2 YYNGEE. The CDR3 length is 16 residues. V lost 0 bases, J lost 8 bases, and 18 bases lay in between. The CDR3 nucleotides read TGTGCCAGCAGCGTAGAGTATGGGGGGGGCCGACATGAGCAGTTCTTC. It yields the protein CASSVEYGGGRHEQFF. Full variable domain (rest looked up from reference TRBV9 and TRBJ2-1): DSGVTQTPKHLITATGQRVTLRCSPRSGDLSVYWYQQSLDQGLQFLIQYYNGEERAKGNILERFSAQQFPDLHSELNLSSLELGDSALYFCASSVEYGGGRHEQFFGPGTRLTVL.

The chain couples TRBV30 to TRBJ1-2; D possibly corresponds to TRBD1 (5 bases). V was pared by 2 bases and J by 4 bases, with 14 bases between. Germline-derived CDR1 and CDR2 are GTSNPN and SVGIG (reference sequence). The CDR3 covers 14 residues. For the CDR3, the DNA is TGTGCCTGGAGTATCCTTTCCGGGGGCTATGGCTACACCTTC. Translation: CAWSILSGGYGYTF. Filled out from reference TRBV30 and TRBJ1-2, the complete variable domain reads SQTIHQWPATLVQPVGSPLSLECTVEGTSNPNLYWYRQAAGRGLQLLFYSVGIGQISSEVPQNLSASRPQDRQFILSSKKLLLSDSGFYLCAWSILSGGYGYTFGSGTRLTVV.

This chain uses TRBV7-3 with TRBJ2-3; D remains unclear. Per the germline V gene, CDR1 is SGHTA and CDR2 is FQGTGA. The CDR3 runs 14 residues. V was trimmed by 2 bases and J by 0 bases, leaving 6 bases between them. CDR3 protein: CASSLHSSTDTQYF. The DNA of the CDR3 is TGTGCCAGCAGCTTACACAGTAGCACAGATACGCAGTATTTT.

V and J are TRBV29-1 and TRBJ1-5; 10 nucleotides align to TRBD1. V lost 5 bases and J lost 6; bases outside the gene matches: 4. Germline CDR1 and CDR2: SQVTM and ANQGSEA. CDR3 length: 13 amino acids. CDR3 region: CSVYRDRGQPQHF. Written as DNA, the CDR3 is TGCAGCGTTTACCGGGACAGGGGTCAGCCCCAGCATTTT.

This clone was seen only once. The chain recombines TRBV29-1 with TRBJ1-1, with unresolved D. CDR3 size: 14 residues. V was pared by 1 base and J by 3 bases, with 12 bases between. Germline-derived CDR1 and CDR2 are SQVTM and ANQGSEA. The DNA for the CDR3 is TGCAGCGTTGAAGTCCCCGTCGAGGACACTGAAGCTTTCTTT. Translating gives CSVEVPVEDTEAFF.